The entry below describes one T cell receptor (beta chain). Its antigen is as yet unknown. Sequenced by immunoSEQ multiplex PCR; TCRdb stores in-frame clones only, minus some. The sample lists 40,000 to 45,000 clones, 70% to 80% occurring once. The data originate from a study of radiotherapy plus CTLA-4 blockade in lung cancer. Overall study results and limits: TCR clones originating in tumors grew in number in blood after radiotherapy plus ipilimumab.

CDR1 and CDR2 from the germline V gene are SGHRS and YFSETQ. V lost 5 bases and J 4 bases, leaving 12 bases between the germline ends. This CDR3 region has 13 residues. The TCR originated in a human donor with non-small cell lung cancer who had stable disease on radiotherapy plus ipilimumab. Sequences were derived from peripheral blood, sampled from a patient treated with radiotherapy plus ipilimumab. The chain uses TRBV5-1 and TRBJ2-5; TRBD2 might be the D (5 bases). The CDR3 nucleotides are TGCGCCAGCAGGAGGGTGGGTGGAGAGACCCAGTACTTC. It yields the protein CASRRVGGETQYF.